The next 10 T cell receptor beta chains were all read from a single sample in a study of blood T cell repertoires in COVID-19. Here immunoSEQ multiplex PCR was the method, and the copy in TCRdb shows in-frame clones only, minus some. The sample holds roughly 250,000 clones, around 87% seen once. Sequences were obtained from PBMCs or T cells enriched from blood (not recorded which). Every receptor here comes from a woman in her forties or fifties who had recovered from COVID-19.

The chain carries TRBV28 and TRBJ2-1, with TRBD2 as a possible D gene (6 bases). V lost 6 bases to trimming and J lost 3 bases, with 12 bases between them. Germline CDR1 is MDHEN and CDR2 is SYDVKM. The CDR3 loop spans 14 amino acids. The CDR3 coding sequence is TGTGCCAGCAGCGAGGGGCGGGACTACAATGAGCAGTTCTTC. It yields the protein CASSEGRDYNEQFF.

The chain recombines TRBV10-3 with TRBJ1-2, with no clear D. The CDR3 runs to 14 residues. V was shortened by 0 bases and J by 4 bases, with 9 bases between the two germline ends. The germline CDR1 and CDR2 sequences are ENHRY and SYGVKD. CDR3 protein: CAISESHSLYGYTF. The CDR3 DNA follows: TGTGCCATCAGTGAGTCGCACAGTCTCTATGGCTACACCTTC.

The genes are TRBV7-6 and TRBJ2-3, with TRBD2 identical over 7 bases. Germline V gives CDR1 SGHVS, CDR2 FNYEAQ. The CDR3 is 16 residues long. V shed 2 bases, J shed 4 bases, and the junction held 9 bases outside the gene matches. The CDR3 DNA follows: TGTGCCAGCAGCTTATATGCGGGAGTCATCGCAGATACGCAGTATTTT. This codes for CASSLYAGVIADTQYF.

V usage is TRBV3-1 (or the pseudogene TRBV3-2) and J usage is TRBJ1-1, with TRBD1 as a possible D gene (5 bases). V shed 4 bases and J shed 4 bases, with 13 bases lying between them. The CDR3 totals 14 residues. Germline V gene data show CDR1 as LGHDT and CDR2 as YNNKEL (reference sequence). CDR3 coding DNA: TGTGCCAGCAGCCTACAGTTGGGGGGCACTGAAGCTTTCTTT. This codes for CASSLQLGGTEAFF.

This chain links TRBV6-4 with TRBJ2-1, with D hard to call. V lost 4 bases and J lost 0, with 7 bases in between. The CDR3 totals 14 residues. Germline values: CDR1 MRHNA, CDR2 SNTAGT. As DNA, the CDR3 is TGTGCCAGCAGTGTTACAAGCTCCTACAATGAGCAGTTCTTC. It yields the protein CASSVTSSYNEQFF.

The chain uses TRBV7-9 and TRBJ2-3; D call uncertain. In germline, CDR1 is SEHNR, CDR2 FQNEAQ (reference sequence). V shed 5 bases and J shed 0 bases, with 3 bases lying between them. This CDR3 has 12 residues. This chain's CDR3 is CASSQSTDTQYF. CDR3 DNA sequence: TGTGCCAGCAGCCAAAGCACAGATACGCAGTATTTT.

The V gene is TRBV6-5, the J gene TRBJ1-1; TRBD1 is a possible D gene (5 bases). Germline-derived CDR1 and CDR2 are MNHEY and SVGAGI. The V gene lost 2 bases and the J gene lost 1 base, with 14 bases spanning the gap. The CDR3 totals 16 residues. The CDR3 is CASSYSRQLSNTEAFF. CDR3 nucleotides: TGTGCCAGCAGTTACAGCCGACAGTTATCGAACACTGAAGCTTTCTTT.

The rearrangement uses TRBV5-5 and TRBJ2-3, with TRBD2 matching 7 bases. The V gene's germline CDR1 is SGHKS and CDR2 YYEKEE (reference sequence). Trimming at V came to 4 bases and at J to 0 bases, leaving 8 bases not matched to a gene. The CDR3 is made up of 16 amino acids. The chain's CDR3 is CASSRTAGASTDTQYF. DNA of the CDR3: TGTGCCAGCAGCCGGACGGCGGGAGCTAGCACAGATACGCAGTATTTT.

The CDR3 region is CASSPTGAGTEAFF. The CDR3 DNA follows: TGTGCCAGCAGCCCTACAGGGGCAGGAACTGAAGCTTTCTTT. The gene calls are TRBV7-9 and TRBJ1-1; the match to TRBD1 covers 7 bases. From germline, CDR1 is SEHNR and CDR2 FQNEAQ (reference sequence). V was pared by 5 bases and J by 5 bases, with 8 bases of the junction left unmatched. The CDR3 length is 14 residues.

This chain uses TRBV30 with TRBJ2-6; 8 bases match TRBD2. Germline V gene data show CDR1 as GTSNPN and CDR2 as SVGIG (reference sequence). The CDR3 loop spans 18 amino acids. V dropped 4 bases and J dropped 1; count of bases not matched to a gene: 12. CDR3 sequence reads: CAWTHTGGRLSGANVLTF. CDR3 DNA sequence: TGTGCCTGGACCCACACGGGGGGGCGCCTTTCTGGGGCCAACGTCCTGACTTTC.